This TCR beta chain was sequenced for a study of cytomegalovirus exposure and HLA in healthy donors. Trimming removed 3 bases at V and 4 bases at J, with 10 bases between. Germline loops: CDR1 MNHEY, CDR2 SMNVEV (reference sequence). The CDR3 is 14 residues long. General study results and limits: According to a subsequent analysis, TCR clusters from the first cohort were inclined to appear together in the roughly 130 validation repertoires. The study labeled 150 to 200 TCR beta chains cytomegalovirus-associated. Three CMV-associated chains proved CMV antigen-specific in vitro.

Repertoires were generated with immunoSEQ multiplex PCR, while TCRdb's copy carries only in-frame clones and drops some. The table shows fewer than 350,000 clones, with roughly 88% occurring only once. The validation cohort, a group of 120 or so subjects, included the donors and was separate from the roughly 670-subject first cohort. On this clone itself: Its antigen is undetermined.

Material: PBMCs. The source of this sequence is a woman in her late teens or twenties in good health and CMV-seronegative. The gene calls are TRBV27 and TRBJ2-1; D ambiguous. CDR3 protein: CASSFRGMYNEQFF. CDR3 nucleotides: TGTGCCAGCAGTTTCCGAGGCATGTACAATGAGCAGTTCTTC.